This TCR beta chain is from a study of T cell responses to AZD1222 COVID-19 vaccine. The repertoire was sequenced with immunoSEQ multiplex PCR; TCRdb's copy has only in-frame clones and lacks some. The sample includes tens of thousands of clones, about three quarters of them seen just once. Trimming stripped 3 bases from V and 5 bases from J, with 7 bases between. Germline assignment: CDR1 SGHAT and CDR2 FQNNGV. The CDR3 is made up of 12 amino acids. Sequenced material: peripheral blood, taken 28 days after the second dose of the MenACWY control vaccine. The chain is built from TRBV11-2 and TRBJ1-1; D gene ambiguous. The clonotype comes from an adult who received the MenACWY meningococcal vaccine as a control. The DNA of the CDR3 is TGTGCCAGCAGCTTTACGGAGACTGAAGCTTTCTTT. Amino acid sequence: CASSFTETEAFF.